This entry describes one T cell receptor (beta chain). The antigen is undetermined. Trimming pared 2 bases from V and 9 bases from J, leaving 8 bases between. The CDR3 contains 12 residues. The V gene's germline CDR1 is SGHTA and CDR2 FQGTGA. The PCR had 60 Vbeta and 13 Jbeta primers. Method: immunoSEQ multiplex PCR; TCRdb's copy keeps in-frame clones and lacks some. This table has some 180,000 clones, 65% to 85% appearing once. This specimen belongs to a study of cytomegalovirus exposure and HLA in healthy donors. Looking at the study overall: Earlier sequencing of approximately 180 million T cells yielded fewer than 140 million unique TCR beta sequences.

Study findings and constraints: Investigators reported 164 TCR beta chains as tied to cytomegalovirus.

The V call is TRBV7-3, the J call TRBJ2-1; D not certain. The TCR originated in a female donor in good health and CMV-seronegative. Specimen: PBMCs. CDR3 bases: TGTGCCAGCAGCTTACGGCCAGGTGAGCAGTTCTTC. This codes for CASSLRPGEQFF.